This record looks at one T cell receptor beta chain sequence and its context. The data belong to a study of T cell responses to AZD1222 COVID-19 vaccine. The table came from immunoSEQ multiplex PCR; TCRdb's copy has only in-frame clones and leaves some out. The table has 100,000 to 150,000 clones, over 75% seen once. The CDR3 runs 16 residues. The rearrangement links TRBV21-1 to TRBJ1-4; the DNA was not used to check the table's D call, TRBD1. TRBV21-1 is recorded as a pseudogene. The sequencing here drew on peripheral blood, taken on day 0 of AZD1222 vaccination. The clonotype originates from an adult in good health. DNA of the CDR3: TGTGCCAGCACCGACCTCGGACAGACAACTAATGAAAAACTGTTTTTT. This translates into CASTDLGQTTNEKLFF.